This is a list of T cell receptor beta chains from one sample in a study of human T cells and chemical hapten exposure. Each CDR3 protein gets one entry after TCRdb re-called the RACE reads with MiXCR. This sample has over 65,000 distinct CDR3 sequences, with 11% found just once. This specimen was whole blood, taken in connection with sensitization to the hapten diphenylcyclopropenone (DPC). The receptors derive from a man younger than 35 with alopecia areata. Some clones in this sample may be carry-over from other donors' samples. Both conserved end residues are part of each CDR3. A D gene is named only where the DNA matches it firmly. Only part of the rows carry a size: once, few, many, or a class if the clone is expanded.

TRBJ1-1 | TRBD1 | . | TRBV19 | TGTGCCAGTAACCTAGACAGGGCGGACACTGAAGCTTTCTTT | CASNLDRADTEAFF
TRBJ2-7 | . | . | TRBV6-2/TRBV6-3 | TGTGCCAGCAGTTACGTGTCCTACGAGCAGTACTTC | CASSYVSYEQYF
TRBJ1-3 | TRBD1 | few | TRBV5-1 | TGCGCCAGCAGCCCCTGGACAGGGAACTCTGGAAACACCATATATTTT | CASSPWTGNSGNTIYF
TRBJ1-2 | TRBD1 | . | TRBV28 | TGTGCCACGTACTTACGGGACAGGGCTAGCTACACCTTC | CATYLRDRASYTF
TRBJ1-2 | . | few | TRBV28 | TGTGCCAGCAGTTTCCGACAACCTGGCGGCTATGGCTACACCTTC | CASSFRQPGGYGYTF
TRBJ2-1 | TRBD2 | many | TRBV7-6 | TGTGCCAGCAGCTTAGTCCCCAGCGGGGGGGGAAGCTCCTACAATGAGCAGTTCTTC | CASSLVPSGGGSSYNEQFF
TRBJ1-4 | . | few | TRBV9 | TGTGCCAGCAGCCCCCTGACTAATGAAAAACTGTTTTTT | CASSPLTNEKLFF
TRBJ2-1 | . | few | TRBV9 | TGTGCCAGCAGCGTAGGAGTCTTAAATGAGCAGTTCTTC | CASSVGVLNEQFF
TRBJ1-1 | TRBD1 | few | TRBV6-2/TRBV6-3 | TGTGCCAGCACAAAGGTCCGGACAGGCGCTGTGAACACTGAAGCTTTCTTT | CASTKVRTGAVNTEAFF
TRBJ1-1 | TRBD1 | . | TRBV7-9 | TGTGCCAGCAGCTTAGATCGACAGGGTGAAGCTTTCTTT | CASSLDRQGEAFF
TRBJ1-1 | . | many | TRBV7-9 | TGTGCCAGCAGCCTAGGACAGATGGGCAGGGCTGAAGCTTTCTTT | CASSLGQMGRAEAFF
TRBJ2-2 | TRBD1 | . | TRBV10-2 | TGCGCCAGCAAAGTCTCAGGGGGCGTTTTGAACACCGGGGAGCTGTTTTTT | CASKVSGGVLNTGELFF
TRBJ1-2 | . | few | TRBV20-1 | TGCAGTGCCAGGGGCCGCAATGGCTACACCTTC | CSARGRNGYTF
TRBJ2-7 | . | many | TRBV14 | TGTGCCAGCAGCCCGGGACCCTTCTTCTACGAGCAGTACTTC | CASSPGPFFYEQYF
TRBJ1-2 | . | few | TRBV20-1 | TGCAGTGCTCTACAGGGAAATCAAATTGGCTACACCTTC | CSALQGNQIGYTF
TRBJ2-5 | . | many | TRBV7-8 | TGTGCCAGCAGCCCGCTAGCCGAGGAGACCCAGTACTTC | CASSPLAEETQYF
TRBJ2-3 | . | . | TRBV9 | TGTGCCAGCAGCGTAGGGACAGGCACAGATACGCAGTATTTT | CASSVGTGTDTQYF
TRBJ1-1 | . | few | TRBV7-3 | TGTGCCAGCAGCCCCACCCCAGGTAGCGGTGAAGCTTTCTTT | CASSPTPGSGEAFF
TRBJ1-1 | . | many | TRBV28 | TGTGCCAGCAGTTTAGGAGGGATGAACACTGAAGCTTTCTTT | CASSLGGMNTEAFF
TRBJ2-7 | . | many | TRBV7-3 | TGTGCCAGCAGCTTAAGCGATCCGTCCAACGAGCAGTACTTC | CASSLSDPSNEQYF
TRBJ1-1 | TRBD1 | . | TRBV20-1 | TGCAGTGCTAGAGGGGACAGGGAAGCTTTCTTT | CSARGDREAFF
TRBJ1-4 | . | . | TRBV5-4 | TGTGCCAGCAGCAGGCAATCCGGACAGAGGAATGAAAAACTGTTTTTT | CASSRQSGQRNEKLFF
TRBJ2-7 | . | . | TRBV19 | TGTGCCAGTAGTCGGGACGGGGCGGAACAGTACTTC | CASSRDGAEQYF
TRBJ1-1 | . | few | TRBV20-1 | TGCAGTGCTATCAGGGAATCTGAAGCTTTCTTT | CSAIRESEAFF
TRBJ1-5 | . | many | TRBV15 | TGTGCCACCAGCAGAGTGGAGGGTAGGCAGCCCCAGCATTTT | CATSRVEGRQPQHF
TRBJ2-1 | TRBD2 | few | TRBV7-9 | TGTGCCAGCAGCTTATTCGGCGCTAGCGGGAGCTACAATGAGCAGTTCTTC | CASSLFGASGSYNEQFF
TRBJ1-1 | TRBD1 | few | TRBV11-2 | TGTGCCAGCAGCTCGACAGGGTTGAACACTGAAGCTTTCTTT | CASSSTGLNTEAFF
TRBJ2-3 | . | few | TRBV5-1 | TGCGCCAGCAGCTTATCTAACAGAGATACGCAGTATTTT | CASSLSNRDTQYF
TRBJ1-6 | TRBD1 | many | TRBV20-1 | TGCAGTGCCACCCCAGGGGGCTCGGGTAATTCACCCCTCCACTTT | CSATPGGSGNSPLHF
TRBJ2-2 | TRBD1 | many | TRBV5-1 | TGCGCCAGCAGCTTGGCGACAGGGGGCTTCGGGGAGCTGTTTTTT | CASSLATGGFGELFF
TRBJ2-5 | . | few | TRBV29-1 | TGCAGCGTTGACTCTGAGTCCCAAGAGACCCAGTACTTC | CSVDSESQETQYF
TRBJ2-1 | TRBD2 | few | TRBV7-6 | TGTGCCAGCAGCTTGGCGACTAGCGGGGGAAGTAATGAGCAGTTCTTC | CASSLATSGGSNEQFF
TRBJ1-5 | . | many | TRBV7-8 | TGTGCCAGCAGCTTCCGGCCGTCAGATCAGCCCCAGCATTTT | CASSFRPSDQPQHF
TRBJ1-1 | TRBD1 | . | TRBV7-6 | TGTGGCAGCAGCCCTAGGGACAGGGGAATGAACACTGAAGCTTTCTTT | CGSSPRDRGMNTEAFF
TRBJ2-5 | TRBD2 | few | TRBV29-1 | TGCAGCGTTGAAGGTAGCCTAGCGGGGCGAGAGACCCAGTACTTC | CSVEGSLAGRETQYF
TRBJ2-7 | . | many | TRBV7-6 | TGTGCCAGCAGCTTAGCGGGGAGCTACGGGCAGTACTTC | CASSLAGSYGQYF
TRBJ2-3 | . | few | TRBV7-9 | TGTGCCAGCAGCTTAAGTTCCGGAGGGGGGAAGGATACGCAGTATTTT | CASSLSSGGGKDTQYF
TRBJ1-1 | . | many | TRBV14 | TGTGCCAGCAGCCAAGTCGGGACCTCGGGCACTGAAGCTTTCTTT | CASSQVGTSGTEAFF
TRBJ2-5 | . | few | TRBV7-2 | TGTGCCAGCAGCAGACTCCTTGGTCTGCAGTACTTC | CASSRLLGLQYF
TRBJ2-1 | TRBD2 | few | TRBV2 | TGTGCCAGCAGGAGGACTAGCGGGGGTAGAAATGAGCAGTTCTTC | CASRRTSGGRNEQFF
TRBJ2-3 | . | many | TRBV6-5 | TGTGCCAGCAGAAGGACAGTGCTCTCCTTTAGCACAGATACGCAGTATTTT | CASRRTVLSFSTDTQYF
TRBJ1-1 | TRBD1 | many | TRBV4-3 | TGCGCCAGCAGCCCCTCCCTACAGGGGTCGAACACTGAAGCTTTCTTT | CASSPSLQGSNTEAFF
TRBJ2-1 | . | . | TRBV11-1 | TGTGCCAGCAGTCCGGGACCACTCATCTACAATGAGCAGTTCTTC | CASSPGPLIYNEQFF
TRBJ2-7 | . | few | TRBV5-5 | TGTGCCAGCAGCTTAGAAATTTCCTACGAGCAGTACTTC | CASSLEISYEQYF
TRBJ2-5 | . | . | TRBV6-1 | TGTGCCAGCAGTAGAAGAGGGGGCCAAGAGACCCAGTACTTC | CASSRRGGQETQYF
TRBJ2-6 | . | many | TRBV21-1 | TGTGCCAGCAGTACTCCGACAGGGGGCTTTGGGGCCAACGTCCTGACTTTC | CASSTPTGGFGANVLTF
TRBJ2-7 | . | . | TRBV7-2 | TGTGCCAGCAGCTTGGGCCTGATGGACGAGCAGTACTTC | CASSLGLMDEQYF
TRBJ2-3 | TRBD2 | many | TRBV7-3 | TGTGCCAGCTCTGGGAGGGGACTCACAGATACGCAGTATTTT | CASSGRGLTDTQYF
TRBJ1-6 | . | many | TRBV20-1 | TGCAGTGCTGGTGGAGGCGAAAATAATTCACCCCTCCACTTT | CSAGGGENNSPLHF
TRBJ1-3 | . | . | TRBV10-3 | TGTGCCATCAGTCCAGGGGACGGAAACACCATATATTTT | CAISPGDGNTIYF
TRBJ2-3 | . | . | TRBV3-1 | TGTGCCAGCAGCCACTTAGTGACCAGCACAGATACGCAGTATTTT | CASSHLVTSTDTQYF
TRBJ2-6 | . | few | TRBV20-1 | TGCAGTGCTAGAGCTACGGACAAATCTGGGGCCAACGTCCTGACTTTC | CSARATDKSGANVLTF
TRBJ2-3 | . | . | TRBV29-1 | TGCAGCGTTGATAAGGAGAGGGGTGATACGCAGTATTTT | CSVDKERGDTQYF
TRBJ1-4 | TRBD1 | many | TRBV20-1 | TGCAGTGCTAGCCCCCGGGACAGGGTTGAAAAACTGTTTTTT | CSASPRDRVEKLFF
TRBJ2-2 | . | . | TRBV10-1 | TGCGCCAGCAGTGAGCCAGGCTGGACCGGGGAGCTGTTTTTT | CASSEPGWTGELFF
TRBJ2-7 | . | many | TRBV10-3 | TGTGCCGTCCAGGGATTCTACGAGCAGTACTTC | CAVQGFYEQYF